This TCR beta chain originates from a study of blood T cells in healthy people across ages. Germline V gives CDR1 MDHEN, CDR2 SYDVKM. V was pared by 4 bases and J by 2 bases, with 11 bases between. This CDR3 spans 15 amino acids. Using a J-beta primer mix together with a sample-barcoded 5' primer, a second PCR was run for roughly 6 to 11 cycles. TCRdb used MiXCR to reprocess the 5' RACE reads, holding one entry per CDR3 protein. The sample yields 1.5 million to 2 million distinct CDR3 sequences, roughly 30% seen once. Sequencing input: blood. This receptor was identified in a woman aged 25 to 39 in good health. This chain uses TRBV28 with TRBJ1-4, with D maybe TRBD1 (6 bases). DNA of the CDR3: TGTGCCAGCAGTTCCCCGGGGGCCACTAATGAAAAACTGTTTTTT. It translates to CASSSPGATNEKLFF.